This note documents a single TCR beta chain sequence. The antigen remains undetermined. The individuals who served as donors were healthy Caucasians living in Russia, aged roughly 6 to 95. Total RNA extraction produced at least 5 micrograms (per sample) for the study. Using a J-beta primer mix together with a sample-barcoded 5' primer, a second PCR was run for about 6 to 12 cycles. In TCRdb, the 5' RACE reads were re-called with MiXCR into one record per CDR3 protein. The repertoire holds roughly 800,000 distinct CDR3 sequences, with roughly 60% as singletons. This entry comes from a study of blood T cells in healthy people across ages. Study-wide results and limits: Diversity estimated from one million T cells was considered an underestimate. Significant beta diversity loss was already apparent by age around 36, declining roughly linearly.

The TCR sequence derives from a man aged 25 to 40 in good health. Sequencing was done on a sample of blood.

In nucleotides, the CDR3 is TGCAGTGCTAGAGATCCTGCCCTAGCGTCAGATACGCAGTATTTT. It codes for CSARDPALASDTQYF. The chain combines TRBV20-1 with TRBJ2-3, with D possibly matching TRBD2 (6 bases). CDR1 DFQATT and CDR2 SNEGSKA come from the germline V gene (reference sequence). Trimming took off 0 bases at V and 4 bases at J, with 14 bases between the two ends. This CDR3 is 15 amino acids long.